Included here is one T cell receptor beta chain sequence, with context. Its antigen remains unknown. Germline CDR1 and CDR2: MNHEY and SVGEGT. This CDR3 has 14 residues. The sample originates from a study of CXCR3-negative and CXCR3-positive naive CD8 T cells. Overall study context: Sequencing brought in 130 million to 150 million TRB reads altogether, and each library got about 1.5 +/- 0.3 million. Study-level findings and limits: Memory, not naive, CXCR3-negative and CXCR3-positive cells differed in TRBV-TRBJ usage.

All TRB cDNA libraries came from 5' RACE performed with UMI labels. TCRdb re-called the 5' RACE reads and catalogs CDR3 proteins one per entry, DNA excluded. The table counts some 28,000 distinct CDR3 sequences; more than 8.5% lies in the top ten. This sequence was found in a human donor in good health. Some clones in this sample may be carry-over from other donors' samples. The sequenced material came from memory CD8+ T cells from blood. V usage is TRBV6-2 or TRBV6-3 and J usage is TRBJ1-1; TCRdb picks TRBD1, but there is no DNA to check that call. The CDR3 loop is CASSLTAMNTEAFF.